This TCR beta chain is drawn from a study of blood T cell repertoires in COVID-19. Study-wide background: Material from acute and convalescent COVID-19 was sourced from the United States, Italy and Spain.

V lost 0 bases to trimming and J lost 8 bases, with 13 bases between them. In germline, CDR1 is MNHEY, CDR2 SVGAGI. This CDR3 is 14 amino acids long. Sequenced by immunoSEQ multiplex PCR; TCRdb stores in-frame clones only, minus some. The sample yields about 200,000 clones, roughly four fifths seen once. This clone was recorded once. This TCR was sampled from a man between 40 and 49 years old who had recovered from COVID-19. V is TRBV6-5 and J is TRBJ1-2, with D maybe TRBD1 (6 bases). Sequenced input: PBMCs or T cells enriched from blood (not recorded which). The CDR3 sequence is CASSYSRGGIGYTF. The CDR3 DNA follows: TGTGCCAGCAGTTACTCGCGGGGGGGCATAGGCTACACCTTC.